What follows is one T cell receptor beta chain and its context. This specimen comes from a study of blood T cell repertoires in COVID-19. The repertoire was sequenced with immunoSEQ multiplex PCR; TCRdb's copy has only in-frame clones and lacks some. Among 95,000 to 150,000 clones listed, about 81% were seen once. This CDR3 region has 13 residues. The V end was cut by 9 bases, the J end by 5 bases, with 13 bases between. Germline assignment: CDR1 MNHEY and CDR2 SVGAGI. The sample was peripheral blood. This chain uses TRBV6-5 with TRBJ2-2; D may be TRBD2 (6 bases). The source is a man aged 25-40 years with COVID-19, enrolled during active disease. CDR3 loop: CASGRGGTGELFF. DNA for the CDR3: TGTGCCAGTGGCCGGGGAGGTACCGGGGAGCTGTTTTTT.